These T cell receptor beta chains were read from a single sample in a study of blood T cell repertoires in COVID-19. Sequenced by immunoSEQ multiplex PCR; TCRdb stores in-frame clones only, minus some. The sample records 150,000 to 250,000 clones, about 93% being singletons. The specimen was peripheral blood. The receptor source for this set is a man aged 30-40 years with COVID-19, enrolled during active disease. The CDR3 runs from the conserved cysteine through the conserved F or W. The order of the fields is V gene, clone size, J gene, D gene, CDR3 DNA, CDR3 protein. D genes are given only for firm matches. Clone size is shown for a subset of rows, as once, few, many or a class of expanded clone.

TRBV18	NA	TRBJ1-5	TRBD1	TGTGCCAGCTCGGGACAGACTAATCAGCCCCAGCATTTT	CASSGQTNQPQHF
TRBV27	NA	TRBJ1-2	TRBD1	TGTGCCAGCAGAAGAACAGGGGCTAACTATGGCTACACCTTC	CASRRTGANYGYTF
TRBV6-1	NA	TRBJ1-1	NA	TGTGCCAGCAGTGAAACAGATATGAACACTGAAGCTTTCTTT	CASSETDMNTEAFF
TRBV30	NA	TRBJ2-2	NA	TGTGCCTGGACAAACACCGGGGAGCTGTTTTTT	CAWTNTGELFF
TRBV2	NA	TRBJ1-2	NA	TGTGCCAGCAGTCTTTCCGGGAACTATGGCTACACCTTC	CASSLSGNYGYTF
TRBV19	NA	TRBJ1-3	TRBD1	TGTGCCAGTAGTCTAAGGACAGGGGGCGCCCCTGGAAACACCATATATTTT	CASSLRTGGAPGNTIYF
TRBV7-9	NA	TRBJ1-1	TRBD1	TGTGCCAGCAGCTTATTCGGGACAGAAACGATGAACACTGAAGCTTTCTTT	CASSLFGTETMNTEAFF
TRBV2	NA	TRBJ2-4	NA	TGTGCCAGCAGTGAAGTTCCAGGGAACATTCAGTACTTC	CASSEVPGNIQYF
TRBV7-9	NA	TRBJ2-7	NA	TGTGCCAGCAGCGCCACGCGGTCCTACGAGCAGTACTTC	CASSATRSYEQYF
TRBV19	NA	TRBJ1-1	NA	TGTGCCAGTAGAGCGGCCTTGAACACTGAAGCTTTCTTT	CASRAALNTEAFF
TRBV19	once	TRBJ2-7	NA	TGTGCCAGTAGCGTCAACCGAGGCACGATTGGCACCTACGAGCAGTACTTC	CASSVNRGTIGTYEQYF
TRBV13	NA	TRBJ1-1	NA	TGTGCCAGCAGCTTAATCACACAGGTGAACACTGAAGCTTTCTTT	CASSLITQVNTEAFF
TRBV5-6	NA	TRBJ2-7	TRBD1	TGTGCCAGCAGCAGGGACAGGGGGTCCTACGAGCAGTACTTC	CASSRDRGSYEQYF
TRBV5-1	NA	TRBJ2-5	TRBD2	TGCGCCAGCAGCAACTGGCCCGGGACTAGCGGGGGGATCATGCAACAAGAGACCCAGTACTTC	CASSNWPGTSGGIMQQETQYF
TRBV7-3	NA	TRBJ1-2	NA	TGTGCCAGCAGCCCGACAGTCTCTCGGGGCTACACCTTC	CASSPTVSRGYTF
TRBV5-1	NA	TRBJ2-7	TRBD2	TGCGCCAGCAGCTTGGGGTCGGCGGGGGAGAGCTCCTACGAGCAGTACTTC	CASSLGSAGESSYEQYF
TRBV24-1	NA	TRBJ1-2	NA	TGTGCCACCAGGGGGGGACTTTATGGCTACACCTTC	CATRGGLYGYTF
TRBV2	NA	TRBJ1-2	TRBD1	TGTGCCAGCAGTGAAAGAGGGACAGAGCCTAACTATGGCTACACCTTC	CASSERGTEPNYGYTF
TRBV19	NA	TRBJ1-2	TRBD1	TGTGCCAGTAGTATCCTTTCGGGACAGGTTACGAGACGGGGCTACACCTTC	CASSILSGQVTRRGYTF
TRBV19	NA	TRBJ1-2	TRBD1	TGTGCCAGTAGCGCAGGGACAGGGATGGGTGGCTACACCTTC	CASSAGTGMGGYTF
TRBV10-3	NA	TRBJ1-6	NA	TGTGCCATCAGTATTCAGGGTGATCATTCACCCCTCCACTTT	CAISIQGDHSPLHF
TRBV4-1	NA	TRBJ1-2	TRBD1	TGCGCCAGCAGCCACAACCAGGGGGGTTTGAATGGCTACACCTTC	CASSHNQGGLNGYTF
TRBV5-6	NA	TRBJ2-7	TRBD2	TGTGCCAGCAGCTTAAGCGGGGTCACCTACGAGCAGTACTTC	CASSLSGVTYEQYF
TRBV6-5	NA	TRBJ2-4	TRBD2	TGTGCCAGCAGTTCCCTAAGCGGGGTCAAAAACATTCAGTACTTC	CASSSLSGVKNIQYF
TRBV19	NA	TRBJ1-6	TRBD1	TGTGCCAGTAATGCCCGGGACAGCATTTATAATTCACCCCTCCACTTT	CASNARDSIYNSPLHF
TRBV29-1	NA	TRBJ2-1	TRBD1	TGCAGCGCGTCTATACAGGGGTCCTACAATGAGCAGTTCTTC	CSASIQGSYNEQFF
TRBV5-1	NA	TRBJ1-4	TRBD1	TGCGCCAGCAGCAACTTAGGACAGGGGAGAAATGAAAAACTGTTTTTT	CASSNLGQGRNEKLFF
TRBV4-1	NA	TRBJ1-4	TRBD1	TGCGCCAGCAGCCAAGGAGGGGACAGGGCAAATGAAAAACTGTTTTTT	CASSQGGDRANEKLFF
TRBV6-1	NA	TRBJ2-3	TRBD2	TGTGCCAGCAGTGAGACGACTAGCGGCCACACAGATACGCAGTATTTT	CASSETTSGHTDTQYF
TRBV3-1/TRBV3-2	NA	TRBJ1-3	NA	TGTGCCAGCAGCCGGGAAAGCCCCCGGGGCACCATATATTTT	CASSRESPRGTIYF
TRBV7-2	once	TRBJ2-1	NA	TGTGCCAGCAGCTCCCAGGGAATGGGGGGGCTTGAGCAGTTCTTC	CASSSQGMGGLEQFF
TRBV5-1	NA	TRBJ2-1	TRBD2	TGCGCCAGCAGCCTAGGTTTTGTCGGGGGGAGCTCCTACAATGAGCAGTTCTTC	CASSLGFVGGSSYNEQFF
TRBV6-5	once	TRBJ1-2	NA	TGTGCCGCCAGGGCGTCCTATGGCTACACCTTC	CAARASYGYTF
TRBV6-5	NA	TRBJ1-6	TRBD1	TGTGCCAGCGAGTTGAGGGACAGTAATTCACCCCTCCACTTT	CASELRDSNSPLHF
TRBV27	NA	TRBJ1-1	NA	TGTGCCAGCAGAACAATTCAGGGGAGCACTGAAGCTTTCTTT	CASRTIQGSTEAFF
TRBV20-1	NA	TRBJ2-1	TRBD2	TGCAGTGCTAGTAGCGGGGGGCCGGATGAGCAGTTCTTC	CSASSGGPDEQFF
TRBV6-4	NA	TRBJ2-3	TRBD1	TGTGCCAGCAGTCAACAGGGGGCGCAGGATACGCAGTATTTT	CASSQQGAQDTQYF
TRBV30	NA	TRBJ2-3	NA	TGTGCCTGGAGTGTAGGTCTAGAGGCAGATACGCAGTATTTT	CAWSVGLEADTQYF
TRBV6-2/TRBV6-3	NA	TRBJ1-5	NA	TGTGCCAGCAGCCCTGGGCCAGGCAGGAGCAATCAGCCCCAGCATTTT	CASSPGPGRSNQPQHF
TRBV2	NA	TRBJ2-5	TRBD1	TGTGCCAGCAAGCCAGGGGGCGTAGAGACCCAGTACTTC	CASKPGGVETQYF
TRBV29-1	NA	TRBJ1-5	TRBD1	TGCAGCGTTGCGGGACAGTATAATCAGCCCCAGCATTTT	CSVAGQYNQPQHF
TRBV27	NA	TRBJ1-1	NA	TGTGCCAGCAGTTCTCAGTACAGGGCTTTCTTT	CASSSQYRAFF
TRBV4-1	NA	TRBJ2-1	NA	TGCGCCAGCAGCCAAGGGCTTGCACAGTACAATGAGCAGTTCTTC	CASSQGLAQYNEQFF
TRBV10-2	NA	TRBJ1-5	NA	TGCGCCAGCAAGGAGGGCCATAGCAATCAGCCCCAGCATTTT	CASKEGHSNQPQHF
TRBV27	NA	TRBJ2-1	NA	TGTGCCAGCAGTTTATGGGGAGAACCCTACAATGAGCAGTTCTTC	CASSLWGEPYNEQFF
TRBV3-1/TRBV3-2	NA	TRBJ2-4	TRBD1	TGTGCCAGCAGCCAAGGACAGGGATGGGACATTCAGTACTTC	CASSQGQGWDIQYF
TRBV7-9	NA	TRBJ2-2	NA	TGTGCCAGCAGCTCCAGGGGCCCGAACACCGGGGAGCTGTTTTTT	CASSSRGPNTGELFF
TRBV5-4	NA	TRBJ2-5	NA	TGTGCCAGCAGCTCCGGGACTATAGGGGGGGAGACCCAGTACTTC	CASSSGTIGGETQYF
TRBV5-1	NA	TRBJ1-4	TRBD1	TGCGCCAGCGGGGACAGGGGGCGCAGCCGTGATGAAAAACTGTTTTTT	CASGDRGRSRDEKLFF
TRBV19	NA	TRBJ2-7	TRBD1	TGTGCCAGTAGTAGACAGGGGGGCTACTACGAGCAGTACTTC	CASSRQGGYYEQYF
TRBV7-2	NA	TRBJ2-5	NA	TGTGCCAGCAGCTTAGAGCTAGGGACCCAGTACTTC	CASSLELGTQYF
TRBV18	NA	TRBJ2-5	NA	TGTGCCAGCTCACCAGCCGGGGGGCAGCAAGAGACCCAGTACTTC	CASSPAGGQQETQYF
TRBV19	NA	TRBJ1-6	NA	TGTGCCAGTAGTTTAGACCGGGACAAGGATTCACCCCTCCACTTT	CASSLDRDKDSPLHF